These T cell receptor beta chains were read from a single sample in a study of blood T cells in healthy people across ages. TCRdb independently ran MiXCR on the 5' RACE reads; one entry per CDR3 protein. The sample consists of some 760,000 distinct CDR3 sequences, around 25% of them appearing once. The data were also submitted as part of a second study, on T cells of mothers and their children.

Sequencing used blood. These receptors originate from a boy aged 5-17 years in good health. CDR3s include the opening cysteine and the closing phenylalanine or tryptophan. D genes are given only for firm matches. Size tells how often a clone was seen (once, few, many) or the class of an expanded clone, and some rows leave it out.

abundance: .
d_gene: TRBD2
j_gene: TRBJ2-3
v_gene: TRBV29-1
CDR3aa: CSVPGLAGSDTQYF
CDR3nt: TGCAGCGTTCCAGGACTAGCGGGGTCAGATACGCAGTATTTT

abundance: .
d_gene: .
j_gene: TRBJ2-7
v_gene: TRBV18
CDR3aa: CASSPSAQAYEQYF
CDR3nt: TGTGCCAGCTCACCATCGGCGCAGGCCTACGAGCAGTACTTC

abundance: .
d_gene: TRBD2
j_gene: TRBJ2-3
v_gene: TRBV20-1
CDR3aa: CSARAFKGTRTTDTQYF
CDR3nt: TGCAGTGCTAGGGCGTTTAAGGGGACTAGAACCACAGATACGCAGTATTTT

abundance: .
d_gene: .
j_gene: TRBJ1-2
v_gene: TRBV6-6
CDR3aa: CANSYFTSVAYGYTF
CDR3nt: TGTGCCAACAGTTACTTTACCAGCGTAGCTTATGGCTACACCTTC

abundance: .
d_gene: .
j_gene: TRBJ1-1
v_gene: TRBV12-3/TRBV12-4
CDR3aa: CASSSQGGITEAFF
CDR3nt: TGTGCCAGCAGTTCCCAGGGCGGGATCACTGAAGCTTTCTTT

abundance: .
d_gene: .
j_gene: TRBJ1-5
v_gene: TRBV7-6
CDR3aa: CASSLAMGENQPHHF
CDR3nt: TGTGCCAGCAGCTTAGCGATGGGGGAAAATCAGCCCCATCATTTT

abundance: .
d_gene: TRBD1
j_gene: TRBJ2-7
v_gene: TRBV7-9
CDR3aa: CAGSSGQGPYEQYF
CDR3nt: TGTGCCGGCAGCTCCGGACAGGGCCCCTACGAGCAGTACTTC

abundance: .
d_gene: .
j_gene: TRBJ2-7
v_gene: TRBV12-5
CDR3aa: CASGRNEGTESYEQYF
CDR3nt: TGTGCTAGTGGCAGGAATGAAGGGACGGAATCCTACGAGCAGTACTTC

abundance: .
d_gene: TRBD2
j_gene: TRBJ2-1
v_gene: TRBV4-3
CDR3aa: CASSPRPPSGVHNEQFF
CDR3nt: TGCGCCAGCAGTCCCAGGCCCCCTAGCGGGGTCCACAATGAGCAGTTCTTC

abundance: few
d_gene: TRBD2
j_gene: TRBJ2-3
v_gene: TRBV20-1
CDR3aa: CSARDYSGGSTDTQYF
CDR3nt: TGCAGTGCTAGAGATTATAGCGGGGGGTCCACAGATACGCAGTATTTT

abundance: .
d_gene: .
j_gene: TRBJ2-7
v_gene: TRBV28
CDR3aa: CASSSPGSPRNEQYF
CDR3nt: TGTGCCAGCAGTTCCCCCGGGAGCCCAAGGAATGAGCAGTACTTC

abundance: .
d_gene: .
j_gene: TRBJ2-5
v_gene: TRBV3-1
CDR3aa: CASSPGDYQETQYF
CDR3nt: TGTGCCAGCAGCCCAGGGGATTACCAAGAGACCCAGTACTTC

abundance: .
d_gene: .
j_gene: TRBJ2-1
v_gene: TRBV7-6
CDR3aa: CASSFWGASYNEQFF
CDR3nt: TGTGCCAGCAGCTTCTGGGGGGCGTCCTACAATGAGCAGTTCTTC

abundance: once
d_gene: .
j_gene: TRBJ2-5
v_gene: TRBV5-1
CDR3aa: CASSFYSKETQYF
CDR3nt: TGCGCCAGCAGCTTTTATTCTAAAGAGACCCAGTACTTC

abundance: once
d_gene: TRBD2
j_gene: TRBJ2-1
v_gene: TRBV9
CDR3aa: CASSVVRTSGYNEQFF
CDR3nt: TGTGCCAGCAGCGTAGTCAGGACTAGCGGTTACAATGAGCAGTTCTTC

abundance: few
d_gene: .
j_gene: TRBJ2-7
v_gene: TRBV7-9
CDR3aa: CASSSNTDYEQYF
CDR3nt: TGTGCCAGCAGCTCAAACACCGACTACGAGCAGTACTTC

abundance: .
d_gene: .
j_gene: TRBJ2-1
v_gene: TRBV24-1
CDR3aa: CATSGNLGHEQFF
CDR3nt: TGTGCCACCAGTGGTAACCTGGGCCATGAGCAGTTCTTC

abundance: .
d_gene: .
j_gene: TRBJ2-5
v_gene: TRBV7-2
CDR3aa: CTSNEAETQYF
CDR3nt: TGTACCAGCAATGAGGCGGAGACCCAGTACTTC

abundance: .
d_gene: .
j_gene: TRBJ1-2
v_gene: TRBV12-5
CDR3aa: CASGTGTRMVGYTF
CDR3nt: TGTGCTAGTGGCACAGGGACACGCATGGTTGGCTACACCTTC

abundance: few
d_gene: .
j_gene: TRBJ2-5
v_gene: TRBV5-5
CDR3aa: CASSLKGEETQYF
CDR3nt: TGTGCCAGCAGCTTAAAGGGGGAAGAGACCCAGTACTTC

abundance: few
d_gene: .
j_gene: TRBJ2-2
v_gene: TRBV13
CDR3aa: CASSQGSSGELFF
CDR3nt: TGTGCCAGCAGCCAGGGCTCCTCCGGGGAGCTGTTTTTT

abundance: .
d_gene: TRBD2
j_gene: TRBJ2-1
v_gene: TRBV6-5
CDR3aa: CASTLTSGWGNEQFF
CDR3nt: TGTGCCAGCACCTTGACTAGCGGGTGGGGAAATGAGCAGTTCTTC

abundance: .
d_gene: .
j_gene: TRBJ2-5
v_gene: TRBV29-1
CDR3aa: CSVERRDSYHQETQYF
CDR3nt: TGCAGCGTAGAACGCAGGGACTCGTACCACCAAGAGACCCAGTACTTC

abundance: many
d_gene: .
j_gene: TRBJ2-5
v_gene: TRBV7-2
CDR3aa: CASSLMVGTQETQYF
CDR3nt: TGTGCCAGCAGCTTAATGGTTGGGACTCAAGAGACCCAGTACTTC

abundance: few
d_gene: .
j_gene: TRBJ2-1
v_gene: TRBV6-5
CDR3aa: CASRISGDNEQFF
CDR3nt: TGTGCCAGCAGGATCAGCGGTGACAATGAGCAGTTCTTC

abundance: .
d_gene: .
j_gene: TRBJ2-5
v_gene: TRBV19
CDR3aa: CASGVGKETQYF
CDR3nt: TGTGCCAGTGGGGTGGGGAAGGAGACCCAGTACTTC

abundance: .
d_gene: .
j_gene: TRBJ2-2
v_gene: TRBV5-1
CDR3aa: CASSLGPAGELFF
CDR3nt: TGCGCCAGCAGTCTCGGTCCAGCCGGGGAGCTGTTTTTT

abundance: .
d_gene: TRBD2
j_gene: TRBJ2-2
v_gene: TRBV2
CDR3aa: CASSDTGGNTGELFF
CDR3nt: TGTGCCAGCAGTGATACGGGAGGGAACACCGGGGAGCTGTTTTTT

abundance: .
d_gene: TRBD1
j_gene: TRBJ1-6
v_gene: TRBV5-5
CDR3aa: CASSARTGVDSPLHF
CDR3nt: TGTGCCAGCAGCGCCCGGACAGGGGTGGATTCACCCCTCCACTTT

abundance: .
d_gene: TRBD1
j_gene: TRBJ1-5
v_gene: TRBV12-3/TRBV12-4
CDR3aa: CASQGGWNQPQHF
CDR3nt: TGTGCCAGCCAGGGGGGCTGGAATCAGCCCCAGCATTTT

abundance: .
d_gene: .
j_gene: TRBJ2-1
v_gene: TRBV12-3/TRBV12-4
CDR3aa: CASGRFEYNEQFF
CDR3nt: TGTGCCAGCGGCCGATTCGAATACAATGAGCAGTTCTTC

abundance: few
d_gene: .
j_gene: TRBJ2-1
v_gene: TRBV6-2/TRBV6-3
CDR3aa: CASSNAGHEQFF
CDR3nt: TGTGCCAGCAGTAACGCAGGGCATGAGCAGTTCTTC

abundance: .
d_gene: .
j_gene: TRBJ2-1
v_gene: TRBV6-2/TRBV6-3
CDR3aa: CASSSGTSSSYNEQFF
CDR3nt: TGTGCCAGCAGCTCCGGGACTTCAAGCTCCTACAATGAGCAGTTCTTC

abundance: few
d_gene: TRBD1
j_gene: TRBJ1-2
v_gene: TRBV7-9
CDR3aa: CANSPGTAGYTF
CDR3nt: TGTGCCAACAGCCCGGGGACAGCTGGCTACACCTTC

abundance: few
d_gene: .
j_gene: TRBJ1-4
v_gene: TRBV7-2
CDR3aa: CASSFRVGYNEKLFF
CDR3nt: TGTGCCAGCAGCTTTCGTGTGGGATATAATGAAAAACTGTTTTTT

abundance: .
d_gene: TRBD2
j_gene: TRBJ2-5
v_gene: TRBV20-1
CDR3aa: CSAMGTNGETQYF
CDR3nt: TGCAGTGCTATGGGGACTAATGGGGAGACCCAGTACTTC

abundance: .
d_gene: TRBD2
j_gene: TRBJ2-1
v_gene: TRBV9
CDR3aa: CASSPHTSGGNEQFF
CDR3nt: TGTGCCAGCAGCCCTCATACTAGCGGCGGCAATGAGCAGTTCTTC

abundance: many
d_gene: .
j_gene: TRBJ2-7
v_gene: TRBV12-3/TRBV12-4
CDR3aa: CASSPRASYEQYF
CDR3nt: TGTGCCAGCAGCCCGAGAGCCTCCTACGAGCAGTACTTC

abundance: few
d_gene: .
j_gene: TRBJ1-2
v_gene: TRBV29-1
CDR3aa: CSGGQPNQNYGYTF
CDR3nt: TGCAGCGGTGGACAGCCAAATCAAAACTATGGCTACACCTTC

abundance: .
d_gene: .
j_gene: TRBJ2-5
v_gene: TRBV4-1
CDR3aa: CASSQWDSHQETQYF
CDR3nt: TGCGCCAGCAGCCAATGGGACTCACACCAAGAGACCCAGTACTTC

abundance: .
d_gene: .
j_gene: TRBJ2-1
v_gene: TRBV5-1
CDR3aa: CASITENEQFF
CDR3nt: TGCGCCAGCATTACGGAAAATGAGCAGTTCTTC

abundance: few
d_gene: .
j_gene: TRBJ2-3
v_gene: TRBV29-1
CDR3aa: CSEKGGRGPDTQYF
CDR3nt: TGCAGCGAGAAGGGGGGGCGGGGGCCAGATACGCAGTATTTT

abundance: few
d_gene: .
j_gene: TRBJ1-6
v_gene: TRBV7-8
CDR3aa: CASSLAKANSPLHF
CDR3nt: TGTGCCAGCAGCTTAGCGAAGGCGAATTCACCCCTCCACTTT

abundance: few
d_gene: .
j_gene: TRBJ2-1
v_gene: TRBV20-1
CDR3aa: CSASRGGSSYNEQFF
CDR3nt: TGCAGTGCCTCGAGAGGGGGGAGCTCCTACAATGAGCAGTTCTTC

abundance: few
d_gene: .
j_gene: TRBJ2-2
v_gene: TRBV7-3
CDR3aa: CASSSGARPGELFF
CDR3nt: TGTGCCAGCAGCTCGGGGGCGCGTCCCGGGGAGCTGTTTTTT

abundance: few
d_gene: .
j_gene: TRBJ1-4
v_gene: TRBV6-5
CDR3aa: CASSYVAGLGEKLFF
CDR3nt: TGTGCCAGCAGTTACGTTGCCGGGCTTGGGGAAAAACTGTTTTTT

abundance: .
d_gene: .
j_gene: TRBJ2-5
v_gene: TRBV29-1
CDR3aa: CSVLEGGIREQYF
CDR3nt: TGCAGCGTTTTAGAGGGCGGGATTAGGGAGCAGTACTTC

abundance: .
d_gene: TRBD1
j_gene: TRBJ1-2
v_gene: TRBV12-3/TRBV12-4
CDR3aa: CASSRPGGSGYTF
CDR3nt: TGTGCCAGCAGTCGGCCAGGGGGGTCTGGCTACACCTTC

abundance: .
d_gene: .
j_gene: TRBJ1-2
v_gene: TRBV12-3/TRBV12-4
CDR3aa: CASSWRHNPGYTF
CDR3nt: TGTGCCAGCAGTTGGAGACACAACCCTGGCTACACCTTC

abundance: few
d_gene: .
j_gene: TRBJ2-7
v_gene: TRBV2
CDR3aa: CASSESRGMAYEQYF
CDR3nt: TGTGCCAGCAGTGAATCCAGGGGAATGGCCTACGAGCAGTACTTC

abundance: .
d_gene: TRBD2
j_gene: TRBJ2-1
v_gene: TRBV7-3
CDR3aa: CASSAPGLAGSNEQFF
CDR3nt: TGTGCCAGCAGCGCCCCGGGACTAGCGGGCTCCAATGAGCAGTTCTTC

abundance: .
d_gene: .
j_gene: TRBJ2-5
v_gene: TRBV20-1
CDR3aa: CSAPRGAQETQYF
CDR3nt: TGCAGTGCACCCCGGGGCGCTCAAGAGACCCAGTACTTC

abundance: .
d_gene: .
j_gene: TRBJ2-5
v_gene: TRBV11-3
CDR3aa: CASSKRTIQETQYF
CDR3nt: TGTGCCAGCAGCAAAAGGACGATACAAGAGACCCAGTACTTC

abundance: .
d_gene: .
j_gene: TRBJ2-4
v_gene: TRBV5-6
CDR3aa: CASSLWGANNIQYF
CDR3nt: TGTGCCAGCAGCTTGTGGGGGGCCAACAACATTCAGTACTTC

abundance: many
d_gene: TRBD1
j_gene: TRBJ2-7
v_gene: TRBV11-2
CDR3aa: CASSLEGQGIYEQYF
CDR3nt: TGTGCCAGCAGCTTAGAGGGACAGGGCATCTACGAGCAGTACTTC

abundance: .
d_gene: TRBD1
j_gene: TRBJ2-1
v_gene: TRBV4-2
CDR3aa: CASSQVVGTGAYNEQFF
CDR3nt: TGTGCCAGCAGCCAAGTGGTCGGGACAGGGGCCTACAATGAGCAGTTCTTC

abundance: few
d_gene: .
j_gene: TRBJ2-3
v_gene: TRBV4-3
CDR3aa: CASSVGVGTDTQYF
CDR3nt: TGCGCCAGCTCAGTAGGGGTTGGCACAGATACGCAGTATTTT

abundance: few
d_gene: .
j_gene: TRBJ2-3
v_gene: TRBV7-9
CDR3aa: CASSERTPDDTDTQYF
CDR3nt: TGTGCCAGCAGCGAGCGGACACCCGACGACACAGATACGCAGTATTTT

abundance: once
d_gene: TRBD2
j_gene: TRBJ2-7
v_gene: TRBV27
CDR3aa: CASSLTQTSGFHEQYF
CDR3nt: TGTGCCAGCAGTTTAACTCAGACTAGCGGATTCCACGAGCAGTACTTC

abundance: .
d_gene: .
j_gene: TRBJ2-5
v_gene: TRBV6-5
CDR3aa: CASKEYMYQETQYF
CDR3nt: TGTGCCAGCAAGGAGTATATGTACCAAGAGACCCAGTACTTC